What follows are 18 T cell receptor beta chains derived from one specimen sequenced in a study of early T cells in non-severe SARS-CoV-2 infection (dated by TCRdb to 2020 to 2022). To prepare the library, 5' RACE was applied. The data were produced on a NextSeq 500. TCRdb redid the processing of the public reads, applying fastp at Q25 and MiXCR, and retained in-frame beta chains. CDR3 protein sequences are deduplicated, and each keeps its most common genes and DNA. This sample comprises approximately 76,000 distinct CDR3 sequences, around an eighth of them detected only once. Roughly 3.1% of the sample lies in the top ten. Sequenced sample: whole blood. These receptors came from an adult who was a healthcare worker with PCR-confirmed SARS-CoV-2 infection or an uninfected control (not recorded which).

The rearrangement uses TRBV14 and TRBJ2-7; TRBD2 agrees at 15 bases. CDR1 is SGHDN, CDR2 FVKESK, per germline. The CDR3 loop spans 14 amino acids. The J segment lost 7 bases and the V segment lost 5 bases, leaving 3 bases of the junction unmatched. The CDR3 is CASSGTSGRFEQYF. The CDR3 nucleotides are TGTGCCAGCAGCGGGACTAGCGGGAGGTTTGAGCAGTACTTC.

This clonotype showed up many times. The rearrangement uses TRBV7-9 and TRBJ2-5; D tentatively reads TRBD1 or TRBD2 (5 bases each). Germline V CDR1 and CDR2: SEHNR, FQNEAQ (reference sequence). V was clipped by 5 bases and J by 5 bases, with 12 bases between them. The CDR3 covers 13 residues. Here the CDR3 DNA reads TGTGCCAGCAGCCCCAAGAGGGACGAGACCCAGTACTTC. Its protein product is CASSPKRDETQYF.

This chain's CDR3 is CASSELAGSYNEQFF. The CDR3 DNA reads as TGTGCCAGCAGCGAACTAGCGGGGTCCTACAATGAGCAGTTCTTC. This chain links TRBV14 with TRBJ2-1; the match to TRBD2 covers 10 bases. With V trimmed by 5 bases and J by 1 base, 2 bases remained unmatched. CDR3 length: 15 residues. Germline CDR1 is SGHDN and CDR2 is FVKESK.

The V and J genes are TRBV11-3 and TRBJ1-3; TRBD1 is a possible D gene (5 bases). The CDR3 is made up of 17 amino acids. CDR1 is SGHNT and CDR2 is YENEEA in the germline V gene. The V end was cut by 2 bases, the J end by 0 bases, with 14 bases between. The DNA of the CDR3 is TGTGCCAGCAGCTTACTGATGGGACCGCTCTCTGGAAACACCATATATTTT. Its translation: CASSLLMGPLSGNTIYF.

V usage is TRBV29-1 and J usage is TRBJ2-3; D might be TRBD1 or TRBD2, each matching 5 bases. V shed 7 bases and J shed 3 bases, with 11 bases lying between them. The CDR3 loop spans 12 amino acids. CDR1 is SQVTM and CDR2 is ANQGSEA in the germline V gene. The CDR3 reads CSAEGSTDTQYF. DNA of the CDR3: TGCAGCGCAGAGGGGAGTACAGATACGCAGTATTTT.

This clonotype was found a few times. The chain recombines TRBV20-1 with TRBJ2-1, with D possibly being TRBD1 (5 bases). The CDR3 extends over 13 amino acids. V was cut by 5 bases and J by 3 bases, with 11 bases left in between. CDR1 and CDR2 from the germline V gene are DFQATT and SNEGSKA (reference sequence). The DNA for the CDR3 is TGCAGTGCTCAGGGCTTCAACTACAATGAGCAGTTCTTC. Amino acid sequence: CSAQGFNYNEQFF.

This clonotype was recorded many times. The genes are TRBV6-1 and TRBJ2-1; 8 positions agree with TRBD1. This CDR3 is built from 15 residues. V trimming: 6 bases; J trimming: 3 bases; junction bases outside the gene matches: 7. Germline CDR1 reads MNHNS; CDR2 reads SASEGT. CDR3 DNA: TGTGCCAGCAGATCGGGACAGGAGGTCTACAATGAGCAGTTCTTC. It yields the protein CASRSGQEVYNEQFF.

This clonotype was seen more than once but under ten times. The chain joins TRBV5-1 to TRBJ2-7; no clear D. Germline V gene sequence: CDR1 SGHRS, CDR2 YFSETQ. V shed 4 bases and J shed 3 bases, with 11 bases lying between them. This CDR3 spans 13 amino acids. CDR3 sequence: CASSAAEHYEQYF. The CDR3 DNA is TGCGCCAGCAGCGCGGCAGAGCACTACGAGCAGTACTTC.

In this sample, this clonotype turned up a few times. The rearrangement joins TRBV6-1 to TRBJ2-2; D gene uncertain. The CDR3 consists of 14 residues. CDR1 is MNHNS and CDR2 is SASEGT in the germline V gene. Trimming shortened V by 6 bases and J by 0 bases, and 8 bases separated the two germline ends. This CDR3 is CASRKSSNTGELFF. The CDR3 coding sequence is TGTGCCAGCAGAAAAAGTTCGAACACCGGGGAGCTGTTTTTT.

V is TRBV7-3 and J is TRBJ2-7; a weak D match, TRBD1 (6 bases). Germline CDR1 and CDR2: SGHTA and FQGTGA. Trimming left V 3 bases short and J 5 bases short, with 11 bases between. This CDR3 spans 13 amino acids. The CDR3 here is CASSFSRDNEQYF. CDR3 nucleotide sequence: TGTGCCAGCAGCTTCAGCCGGGACAACGAGCAGTACTTC.

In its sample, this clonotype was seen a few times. CDR3 DNA sequence: TGTGCCAGCAGTCTCTATCCGACAGGGGACACGCAGTATTTT. Amino acid sequence: CASSLYPTGDTQYF. The chain has TRBV27 and TRBJ2-3, with 8 nucleotides matching TRBD1. The J segment lost 9 bases and the V segment lost 5 bases, leaving 10 bases of the junction unmatched. Germline V gives CDR1 MNHEY, CDR2 SMNVEV (reference sequence). This CDR3 contains 14 residues.

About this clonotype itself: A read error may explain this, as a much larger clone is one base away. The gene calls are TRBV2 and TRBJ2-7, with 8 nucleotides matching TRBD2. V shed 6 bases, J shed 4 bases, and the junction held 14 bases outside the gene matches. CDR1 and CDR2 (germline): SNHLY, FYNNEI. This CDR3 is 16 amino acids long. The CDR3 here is CASRPWTSWRDYEQYF. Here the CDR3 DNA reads TGTGCCAGCAGACCGTGGACTAGCTGGAGAGATTACGAGCAGTACTTC.

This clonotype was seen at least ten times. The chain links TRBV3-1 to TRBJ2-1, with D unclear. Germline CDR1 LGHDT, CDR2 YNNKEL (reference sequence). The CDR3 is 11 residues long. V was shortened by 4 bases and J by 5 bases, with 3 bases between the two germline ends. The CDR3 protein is CASSLNNEQFF. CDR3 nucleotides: TGTGCCAGCAGCCTCAACAATGAGCAGTTCTTC.

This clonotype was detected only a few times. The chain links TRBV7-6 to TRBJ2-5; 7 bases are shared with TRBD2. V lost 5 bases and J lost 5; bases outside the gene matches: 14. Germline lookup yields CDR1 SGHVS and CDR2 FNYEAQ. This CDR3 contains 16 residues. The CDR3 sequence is CASSGGTAGRRETQYF. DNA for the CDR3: TGTGCCAGCAGCGGGGGTACAGCGGGGCGGCGGGAGACCCAGTACTTC.

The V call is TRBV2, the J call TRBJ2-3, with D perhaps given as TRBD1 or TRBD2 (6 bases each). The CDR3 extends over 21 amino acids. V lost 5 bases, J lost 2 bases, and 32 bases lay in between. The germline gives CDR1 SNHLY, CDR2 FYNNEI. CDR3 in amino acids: CASSKTTPGQPGTFHTDTQYF. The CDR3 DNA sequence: TGTGCCAGCAGTAAAACCACACCCGGACAGCCCGGGACTTTCCACACAGATACGCAGTATTTT.

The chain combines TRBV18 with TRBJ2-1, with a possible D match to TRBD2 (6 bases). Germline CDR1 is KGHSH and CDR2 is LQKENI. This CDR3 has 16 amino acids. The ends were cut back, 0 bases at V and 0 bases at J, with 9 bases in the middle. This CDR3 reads CASSPPAGGSYNEQFF. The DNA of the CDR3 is TGTGCCAGCTCACCACCAGCGGGCGGCTCCTACAATGAGCAGTTCTTC. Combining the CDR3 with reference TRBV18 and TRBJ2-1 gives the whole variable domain NAGVMQNPRHLVRRRGQEARLRCSPMKGHSHVYWYRQLPEEGLKFMVYLQKENIIDESGMPKERFSAEFPKEGPSILRIQQVVRGDSAAYFCASSPPAGGSYNEQFFGPGTRLTVL.

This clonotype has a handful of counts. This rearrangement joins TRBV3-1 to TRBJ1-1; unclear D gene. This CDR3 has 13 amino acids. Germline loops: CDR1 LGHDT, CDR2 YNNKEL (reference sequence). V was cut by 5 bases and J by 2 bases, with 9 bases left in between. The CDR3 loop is CASSADTNTEAFF. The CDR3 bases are TGTGCCAGCAGCGCAGACACAAACACTGAAGCTTTCTTT.

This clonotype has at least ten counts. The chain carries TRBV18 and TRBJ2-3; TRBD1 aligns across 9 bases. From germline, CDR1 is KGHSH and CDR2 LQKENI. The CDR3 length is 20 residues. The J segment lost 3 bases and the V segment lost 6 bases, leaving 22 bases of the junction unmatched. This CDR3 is CASSPINTPGQGLFTDTQYF. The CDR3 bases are TGTGCCAGCTCCCCAATAAATACTCCCGGACAGGGGTTGTTTACAGATACGCAGTATTTT.